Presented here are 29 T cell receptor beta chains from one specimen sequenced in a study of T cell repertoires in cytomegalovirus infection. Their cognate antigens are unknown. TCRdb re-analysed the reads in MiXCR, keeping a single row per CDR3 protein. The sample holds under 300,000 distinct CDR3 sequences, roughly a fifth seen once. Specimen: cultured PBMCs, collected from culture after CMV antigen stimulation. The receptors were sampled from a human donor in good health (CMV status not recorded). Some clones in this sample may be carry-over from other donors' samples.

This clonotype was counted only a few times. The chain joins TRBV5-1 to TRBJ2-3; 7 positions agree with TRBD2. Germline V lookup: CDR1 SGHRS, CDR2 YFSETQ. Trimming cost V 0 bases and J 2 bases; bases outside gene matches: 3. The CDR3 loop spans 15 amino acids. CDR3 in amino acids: CASSLAGRTTDTQYF. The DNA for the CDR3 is TGCGCCAGCAGCTTGGCCGGGAGGACCACAGATACGCAGTATTTT. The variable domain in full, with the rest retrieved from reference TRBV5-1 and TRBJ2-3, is KAGVTQTPRYLIKTRGQQVTLSCSPISGHRSVSWYQQTPGQGLQFLFEYFSETQRNKGNFPGRFSGRQFSNSRSEMNVSTLELGDSALYLCASSLAGRTTDTQYFGPGTRLTVL.

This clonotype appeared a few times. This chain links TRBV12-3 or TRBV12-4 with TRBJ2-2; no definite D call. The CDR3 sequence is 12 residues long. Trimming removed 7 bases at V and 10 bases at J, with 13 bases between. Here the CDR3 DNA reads TGTGCCAGCACCATCCGAGTCGAGGAGCTGTTTTTT. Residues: CASTIRVEELFF.

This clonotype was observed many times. CDR3 in amino acids: CASRLADQETQYF. Here the CDR3 DNA reads TGTGCCAGCAGATTAGCGGACCAAGAGACCCAGTACTTC. The V and J genes are TRBV27 and TRBJ2-5; the D gene is possibly TRBD2 (6 bases). Germline assignment: CDR1 MNHEY and CDR2 SMNVEV (reference sequence). V lost 6 bases, J lost 0 bases, and 8 bases lay in between. The CDR3 has 13 residues.

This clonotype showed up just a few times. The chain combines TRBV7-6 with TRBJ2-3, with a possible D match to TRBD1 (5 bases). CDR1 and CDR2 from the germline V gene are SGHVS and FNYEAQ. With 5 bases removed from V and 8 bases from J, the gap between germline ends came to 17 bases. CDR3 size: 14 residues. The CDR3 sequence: CASSPGHSPGTQYF. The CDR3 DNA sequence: TGTGCCAGCAGCCCAGGACACTCCCCCGGTACGCAGTATTTT.

The CDR3 nucleotides read TGTGCCAGCAGCCATAATTTGGCTAGCGTATTACAAGAGACCCAGTACTTC. This sequence encodes CASSHNLASVLQETQYF. The chain links TRBV4-2 to TRBJ2-5; D possibly corresponds to TRBD2 (6 bases). With 3 bases removed from V and 2 bases from J, the gap between germline ends came to 19 bases. The germline V gene has CDR1 LGHNA and CDR2 YNFKEQ. The CDR3 spans 17 residues.

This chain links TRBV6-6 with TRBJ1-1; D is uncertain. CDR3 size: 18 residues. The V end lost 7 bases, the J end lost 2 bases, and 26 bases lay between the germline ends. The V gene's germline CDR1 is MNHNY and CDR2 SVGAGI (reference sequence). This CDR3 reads CASIQRVAGIRENTEAFF. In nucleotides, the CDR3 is TGTGCCAGCATTCAGCGGGTCGCGGGGATAAGGGAAAACACTGAAGCTTTCTTT.

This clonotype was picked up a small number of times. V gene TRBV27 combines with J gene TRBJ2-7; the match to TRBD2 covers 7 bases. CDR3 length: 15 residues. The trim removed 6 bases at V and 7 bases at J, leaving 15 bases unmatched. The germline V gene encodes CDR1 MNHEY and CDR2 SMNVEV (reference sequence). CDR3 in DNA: TGTGCCAGCAGCCCCCGCAGAGGCGGGAGTGGTGAGCAGTACTTC. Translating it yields CASSPRRGGSGEQYF.

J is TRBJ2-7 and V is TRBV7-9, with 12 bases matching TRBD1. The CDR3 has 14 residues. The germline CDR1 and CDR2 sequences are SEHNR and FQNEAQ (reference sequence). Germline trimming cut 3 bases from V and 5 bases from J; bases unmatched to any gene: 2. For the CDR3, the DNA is TGTGCCAGCAGCTTGGGACAGGGGGCCCACGAGCAGTACTTC. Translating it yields CASSLGQGAHEQYF.

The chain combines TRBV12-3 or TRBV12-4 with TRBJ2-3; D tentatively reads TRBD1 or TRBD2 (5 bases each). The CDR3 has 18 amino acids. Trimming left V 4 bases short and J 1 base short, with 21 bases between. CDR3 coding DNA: TGTGCCAGCAGTTACCTGACCGGGACCCTGAGGGGCACAGATACGCAGTATTTT. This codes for CASSYLTGTLRGTDTQYF.

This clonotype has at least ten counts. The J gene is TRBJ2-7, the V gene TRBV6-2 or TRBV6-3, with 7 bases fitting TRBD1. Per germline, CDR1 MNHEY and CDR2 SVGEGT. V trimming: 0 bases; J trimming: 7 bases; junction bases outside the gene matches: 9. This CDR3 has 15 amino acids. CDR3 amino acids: CASSYSRGTAEEQYF. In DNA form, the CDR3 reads TGTGCCAGCAGTTACTCGAGAGGGACAGCAGAGGAGCAGTACTTC.

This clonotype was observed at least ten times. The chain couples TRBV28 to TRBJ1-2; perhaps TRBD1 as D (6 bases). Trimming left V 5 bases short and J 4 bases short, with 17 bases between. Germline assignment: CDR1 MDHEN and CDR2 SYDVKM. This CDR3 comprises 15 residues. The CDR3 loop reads CASSSITGRLYGYTF. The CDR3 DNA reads TGTGCCAGCAGTAGCATAACAGGGAGGCTCTATGGCTACACCTTC.

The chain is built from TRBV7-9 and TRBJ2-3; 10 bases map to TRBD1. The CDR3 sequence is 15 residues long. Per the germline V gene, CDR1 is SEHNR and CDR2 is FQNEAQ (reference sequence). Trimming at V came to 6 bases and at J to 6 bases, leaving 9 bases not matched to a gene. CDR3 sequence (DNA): TGTGCCAGCAGTCGGGACAGGGGACGGGCGGATACGCAGTATTTT. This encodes CASSRDRGRADTQYF.

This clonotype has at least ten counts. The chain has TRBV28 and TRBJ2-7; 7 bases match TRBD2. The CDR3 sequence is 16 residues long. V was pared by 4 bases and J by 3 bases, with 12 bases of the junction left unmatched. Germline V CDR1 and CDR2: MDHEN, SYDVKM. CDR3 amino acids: CASSSPAGPKFYEQYF. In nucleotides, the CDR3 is TGTGCCAGCAGTTCGCCAGCGGGACCCAAATTCTACGAGCAGTACTTC.

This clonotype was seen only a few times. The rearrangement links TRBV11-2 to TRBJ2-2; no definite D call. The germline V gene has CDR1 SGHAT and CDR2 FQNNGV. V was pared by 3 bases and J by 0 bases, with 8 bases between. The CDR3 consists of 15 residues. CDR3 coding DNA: TGTGCCAGCAGCTTCCACAGCGCGAACACCGGGGAGCTGTTTTTT. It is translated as CASSFHSANTGELFF.

In DNA, the CDR3 is TGCAGTGCTCCCAAAGCGGGAGGGCCCGGTGAGCAGTTCTTC. Its translation: CSAPKAGGPGEQFF. The chain uses TRBV20-1 and TRBJ2-1; 10 nucleotides line up with TRBD2. Germline V gene sequence: CDR1 DFQATT, CDR2 SNEGSKA (reference sequence). The CDR3 spans 14 residues. The J segment lost 9 bases and the V segment lost 5 bases, leaving 10 bases of the junction unmatched.

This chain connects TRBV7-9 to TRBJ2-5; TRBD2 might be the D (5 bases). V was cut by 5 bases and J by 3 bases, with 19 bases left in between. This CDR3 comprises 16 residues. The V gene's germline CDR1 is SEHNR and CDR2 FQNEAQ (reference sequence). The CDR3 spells CASSPLGNGKKETQYF. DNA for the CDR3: TGTGCCAGCAGCCCCTTGGGGAACGGGAAAAAAGAGACCCAGTACTTC.

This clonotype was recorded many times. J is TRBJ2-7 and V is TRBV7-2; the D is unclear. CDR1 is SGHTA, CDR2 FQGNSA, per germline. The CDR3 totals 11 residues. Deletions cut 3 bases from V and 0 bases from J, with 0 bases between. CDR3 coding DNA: TGTGCCAGCAGCTTCTCCTACGAGCAGTACTTC. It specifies CASSFSYEQYF.

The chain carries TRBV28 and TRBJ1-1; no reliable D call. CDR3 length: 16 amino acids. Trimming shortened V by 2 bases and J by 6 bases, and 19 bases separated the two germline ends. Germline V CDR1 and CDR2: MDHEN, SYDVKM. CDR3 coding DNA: TGTGCCAGCAGTTTAGGTTCCCAGTGGGCAGTGCCTGAAGCTTTCTTT. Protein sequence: CASSLGSQWAVPEAFF.

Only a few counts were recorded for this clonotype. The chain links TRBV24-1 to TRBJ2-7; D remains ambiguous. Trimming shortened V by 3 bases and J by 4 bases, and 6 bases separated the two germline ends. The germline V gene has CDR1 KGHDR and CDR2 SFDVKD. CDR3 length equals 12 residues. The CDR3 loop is CATSDEDYEQYF. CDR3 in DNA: TGTGCCACCAGTGATGAGGATTACGAGCAGTACTTC.

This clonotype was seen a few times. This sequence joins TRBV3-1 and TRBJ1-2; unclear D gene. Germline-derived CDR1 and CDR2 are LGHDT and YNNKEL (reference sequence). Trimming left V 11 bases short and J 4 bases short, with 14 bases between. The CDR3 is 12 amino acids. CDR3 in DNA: TGTGCCGCCAGTGGGGAGGTCTATGGCTACACCTTC. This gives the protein CAASGEVYGYTF.

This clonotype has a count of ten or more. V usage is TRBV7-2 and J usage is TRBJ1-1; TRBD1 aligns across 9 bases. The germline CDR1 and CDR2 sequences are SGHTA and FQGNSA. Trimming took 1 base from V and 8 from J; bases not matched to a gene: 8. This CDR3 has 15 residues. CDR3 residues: CASSLEPGQGTEAFF. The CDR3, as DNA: TGTGCCAGCAGCTTAGAACCGGGACAGGGAACCGAAGCTTTCTTT.

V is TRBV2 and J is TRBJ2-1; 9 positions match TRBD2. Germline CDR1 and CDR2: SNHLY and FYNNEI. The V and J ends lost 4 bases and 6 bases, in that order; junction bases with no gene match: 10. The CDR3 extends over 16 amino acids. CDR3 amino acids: CASSGGYQLAGNEQFF. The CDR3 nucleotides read TGTGCCAGCAGTGGAGGGTACCAACTAGCGGGCAATGAGCAGTTCTTC.

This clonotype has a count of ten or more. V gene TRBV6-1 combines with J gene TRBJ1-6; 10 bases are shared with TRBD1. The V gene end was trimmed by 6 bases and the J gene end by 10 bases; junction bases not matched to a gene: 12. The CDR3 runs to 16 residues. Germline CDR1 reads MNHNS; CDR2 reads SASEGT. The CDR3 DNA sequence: TGTGCCAGCAGACGCGATGGCGGGACAGGGGTCTCACCCCTCCACTTT. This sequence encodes CASRRDGGTGVSPLHF.

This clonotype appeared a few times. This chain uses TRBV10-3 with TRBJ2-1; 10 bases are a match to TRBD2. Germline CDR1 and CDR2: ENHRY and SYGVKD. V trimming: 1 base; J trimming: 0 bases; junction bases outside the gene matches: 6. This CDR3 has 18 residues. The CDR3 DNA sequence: TGTGCCATCAGTGAGTGGCTTTGGACTAGCGGCTCCTACAATGAGCAGTTCTTC. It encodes CAISEWLWTSGSYNEQFF.

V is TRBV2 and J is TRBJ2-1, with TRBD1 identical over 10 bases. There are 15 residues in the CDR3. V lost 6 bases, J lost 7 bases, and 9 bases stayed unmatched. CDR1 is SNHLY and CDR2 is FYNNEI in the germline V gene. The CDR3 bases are TGTGCCAGCAGCCCCGGACAGGGGGGTCTTAATGAGCAGTTCTTC. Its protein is CASSPGQGGLNEQFF. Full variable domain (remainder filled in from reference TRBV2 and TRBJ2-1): EPEVTQTPSHQVTQMGQEVILRCVPISNHLYFYWYRQILGQKVEFLVSFYNNEISEKSEIFDDQFSVERPDGSNFTLKIRSTKLEDSAMYFCASSPGQGGLNEQFFGPGTRLTVL.

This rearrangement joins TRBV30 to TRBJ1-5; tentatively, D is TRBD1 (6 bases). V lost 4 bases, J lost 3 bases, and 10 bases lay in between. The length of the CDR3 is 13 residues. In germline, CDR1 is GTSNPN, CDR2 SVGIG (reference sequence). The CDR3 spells CAWTQGNNQPQHF. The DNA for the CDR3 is TGTGCCTGGACCCAGGGGAACAATCAGCCCCAGCATTTT. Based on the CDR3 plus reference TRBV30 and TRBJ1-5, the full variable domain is SQTIHQWPATLVQPVGSPLSLECTVEGTSNPNLYWYRQAAGRGLQLLFYSVGIGQISSEVPQNLSASRPQDRQFILSSKKLLLSDSGFYLCAWTQGNNQPQHFGDGTRLSIL.

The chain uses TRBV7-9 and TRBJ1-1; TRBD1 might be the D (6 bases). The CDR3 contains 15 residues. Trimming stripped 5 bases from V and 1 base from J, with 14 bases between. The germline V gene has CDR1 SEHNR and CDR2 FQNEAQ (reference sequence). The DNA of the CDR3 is TGTGCCAGCAGCCCTCGGACAGCCTCGAACACTGAAGCTTTCTTT. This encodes CASSPRTASNTEAFF. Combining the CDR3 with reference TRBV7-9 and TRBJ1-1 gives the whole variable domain DTGVSQNPRHKITKRGQNVTFRCDPISEHNRLYWYRQTLGQGPEFLTYFQNEAQLEKSRLLSDRFSAERPKGSFSTLEIQRTEQGDSAMYLCASSPRTASNTEAFFGQGTRLTVV.

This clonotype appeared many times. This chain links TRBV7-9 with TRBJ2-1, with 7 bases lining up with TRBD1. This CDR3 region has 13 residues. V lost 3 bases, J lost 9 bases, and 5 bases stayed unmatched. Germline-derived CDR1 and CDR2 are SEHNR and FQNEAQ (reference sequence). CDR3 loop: CASSFYRDSEQFF. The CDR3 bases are TGTGCCAGCAGCTTCTACAGGGACAGTGAGCAGTTCTTC.

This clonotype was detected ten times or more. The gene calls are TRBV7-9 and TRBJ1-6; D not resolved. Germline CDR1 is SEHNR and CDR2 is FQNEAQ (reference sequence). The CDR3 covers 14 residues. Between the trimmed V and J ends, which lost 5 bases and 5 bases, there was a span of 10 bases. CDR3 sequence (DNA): TGTGCCAGCAGCGAGAACCCGAATAATTCACCCCTCCACTTT. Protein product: CASSENPNNSPLHF.